This entry describes one TCR beta chain. What it recognizes is unknown. The sample comes from a study of T-cell memory formation after mild COVID-19. Study observations and caveats: Nothing confirmed that second-wave clones peaking on day 37 were specific for SARS-CoV-2.

One entry per CDR3 protein, called by TCRdb with MiXCR from the 5' RACE reads. The sample yields 30,000 to 45,000 distinct CDR3 sequences, about an eighth seen once. This clonotype originated in a man aged 18 to 30 who had mild COVID-19 (a few samples of this study predate the infection). Cell type and time point are not known. The sequencing sample was made of PBMCs or a T cell subset sorted from them (not recorded which).

CDR3 nucleotide sequence: TGTGCCAGCAGCTATAGCGGCTACAATGAGCAGTTCTTC. Protein: CASSYSGYNEQFF. The chain joins TRBV7-9 to TRBJ2-1; a weak D match, TRBD2 (6 bases). V was cut by 4 bases and J by 3 bases, with 7 bases left in between. In germline, CDR1 is SEHNR, CDR2 FQNEAQ (reference sequence). The CDR3 length is 13 residues.